The source of this TCR beta chain is a study of shared clonotypes between healthy human individuals. Regarding the study as a whole: Generally, naive subsets came out with larger estimated richness than memory subsets. Some clonotypes were shared by all four sorted-subset donors, while others were not shared. The non-shared ones had lower generation probabilities than the shared ones.

CDR1 ENHRY and CDR2 SYGVKD come from the germline V gene. V lost 5 bases, J lost 5 bases, and 4 bases stayed unmatched. This CDR3 region has 13 residues. Per sorted-subset replicate PCR, input was around 200 ng DNA, representing some 30,000 T cell genomes. This table comes from immunoSEQ multiplex PCR, and its TCRdb copy is limited to in-frame clones, with some not included. The repertoire holds more than 1,200,000 clones, with about 98.5% as singletons. A note on this clone: Its antigen is as yet unknown.

The sample consisted of naive CD4+ T cells sorted from blood. The subset denotes: CD45RA+ positively selected. The chain couples TRBV10-3 to TRBJ2-5; 8 bases agree with TRBD2. The source is a man younger than 45 in good health. The DNA for the CDR3 is TGTGCCATCAGTAGGACTAGCAGTGAGACCCAGTACTTC. Its translation is CAISRTSSETQYF.